This is a list of T cell receptor beta chains from one sample in a study of cytomegalovirus exposure and HLA in healthy donors. TCRdb's copy holds only in-frame clones and misses some; the assay was immunoSEQ multiplex PCR. In the table there are under 70,000 clones, 55% to 80% of which are singletons. The specimen sequenced was PBMCs. The source of these receptors is a woman aged 25 to 39 in good health and CMV-seronegative. Both conserved end residues are part of each CDR3. The D gene is left open where the match is weak. Part of the rows lack a size; the others show once, few, many or a class for expanded clones.

d_call: .; clone_size: .; v_call: TRBV20-1; j_call: TRBJ1-1; cdr3_aa: CSASGGAEAFF; cdr3_nt: TGCAGTGCTAGCGGGGGGGCTGAAGCTTTCTTT
d_call: TRBD1; clone_size: .; v_call: TRBV4-1; j_call: TRBJ1-2; cdr3_aa: CASSRAGTGDYGYTF; cdr3_nt: TGCGCCAGCAGCCGCGCCGGGACAGGCGACTATGGCTACACCTTC
d_call: TRBD1; clone_size: .; v_call: TRBV7-9; j_call: TRBJ2-5; cdr3_aa: CASTFGDRGGIQETQYF; cdr3_nt: TGTGCCAGCACCTTTGGGGACAGGGGCGGCATCCAAGAGACCCAGTACTTC
d_call: .; clone_size: few; v_call: TRBV5-4; j_call: TRBJ1-2; cdr3_aa: CASSWGSGLDYGYTF; cdr3_nt: TGTGCCAGCAGCTGGGGTTCGGGGTTGGACTATGGCTACACCTTC
d_call: TRBD1; clone_size: .; v_call: TRBV6-5; j_call: TRBJ1-1; cdr3_aa: CATFDRDRNTEAFF; cdr3_nt: TGTGCCACTTTCGACCGGGACAGGAACACTGAAGCTTTCTTT
d_call: TRBD1; clone_size: few; v_call: TRBV7-6; j_call: TRBJ2-7; cdr3_aa: CASSFGQVNEQYF; cdr3_nt: TGTGCCAGCAGCTTTGGACAGGTCAACGAGCAGTACTTC
d_call: TRBD2; clone_size: .; v_call: TRBV4-1; j_call: TRBJ2-1; cdr3_aa: CASSQIAGPINEQFF; cdr3_nt: TGCGCCAGCAGCCAAATAGCGGGGCCGATAAATGAGCAGTTCTTC
d_call: .; clone_size: .; v_call: TRBV4-1; j_call: TRBJ2-7; cdr3_aa: CASSQDRVGEQYF; cdr3_nt: TGCGCCAGCAGCCAAGATAGAGTTGGCGAGCAGTACTTC
d_call: TRBD1; clone_size: .; v_call: TRBV4-3; j_call: TRBJ1-5; cdr3_aa: CASSQVATGKGQPQHF; cdr3_nt: TGCGCCAGCAGCCAAGTCGCGACAGGGAAAGGACAGCCCCAGCATTTT
d_call: TRBD2; clone_size: .; v_call: TRBV5-1; j_call: TRBJ2-5; cdr3_aa: CASTRLAGGETQYF; cdr3_nt: TGCGCCAGCACCCGACTAGCGGGGGGGGAGACCCAGTACTTC
d_call: .; clone_size: .; v_call: TRBV5-4; j_call: TRBJ2-5; cdr3_aa: CASSAGETQYF; cdr3_nt: TGTGCCAGCAGCGCCGGGGAGACCCAGTACTTC
d_call: .; clone_size: .; v_call: TRBV6-1; j_call: TRBJ1-2; cdr3_aa: CASSEAWGGERYGYTF; cdr3_nt: TGTGCCAGCAGTGAAGCATGGGGGGGGGAAAGATATGGCTACACCTTC
d_call: .; clone_size: .; v_call: TRBV5-1; j_call: TRBJ1-2; cdr3_aa: CASSFTGPYGYTF; cdr3_nt: TGCGCCAGCAGCTTTACAGGGCCGTATGGCTACACCTTC
d_call: TRBD1; clone_size: .; v_call: TRBV4-1; j_call: TRBJ1-2; cdr3_aa: CASSQAVQGANGYTF; cdr3_nt: TGCGCCAGCAGCCAAGCCGTCCAGGGGGCTAATGGCTACACCTTC
d_call: .; clone_size: few; v_call: TRBV30; j_call: TRBJ2-4; cdr3_aa: CAWSPDLQAVQYF; cdr3_nt: TGTGCCTGGAGCCCCGACCTTCAGGCAGTCCAGTACTTC
d_call: .; clone_size: .; v_call: TRBV5-5; j_call: TRBJ1-2; cdr3_aa: CASSLRQASNYGYTF; cdr3_nt: TGTGCCAGCAGCTTGAGACAGGCTTCTAACTATGGCTACACCTTC
d_call: TRBD2; clone_size: .; v_call: TRBV5-1; j_call: TRBJ2-1; cdr3_aa: CASSRTSGGLNEQFF; cdr3_nt: TGCGCCAGCAGCCGGACTAGCGGGGGACTCAATGAGCAGTTCTTC
d_call: .; clone_size: .; v_call: TRBV7-9; j_call: TRBJ2-2; cdr3_aa: CSSSLAGLAMFF; cdr3_nt: TGTTCCAGCAGCTTGGCGGGCCTCGCAATGTTTTTT
d_call: TRBD1; clone_size: .; v_call: TRBV7-9; j_call: TRBJ1-2; cdr3_aa: CASGDSNYGYTF; cdr3_nt: TGTGCCAGCGGGGACAGTAACTATGGCTACACCTTC
d_call: .; clone_size: .; v_call: TRBV2; j_call: TRBJ1-1; cdr3_aa: CASSEGGGRVNTEAFF; cdr3_nt: TGTGCCAGCAGTGAGGGGGGGGGCCGGGTGAACACTGAAGCTTTCTTT
d_call: .; clone_size: .; v_call: TRBV15; j_call: TRBJ1-5; cdr3_aa: CATSRDSQASNQPQHF; cdr3_nt: TGTGCCACCAGCCGTGATTCTCAGGCTAGCAATCAGCCCCAGCATTTT
d_call: TRBD1; clone_size: .; v_call: TRBV27; j_call: TRBJ1-2; cdr3_aa: CASSFVGTGGYTF; cdr3_nt: TGTGCCAGCAGTTTCGTCGGGACAGGGGGCTACACCTTC
d_call: .; clone_size: .; v_call: TRBV5-1; j_call: TRBJ2-2; cdr3_aa: CASSSYGGDTGELFF; cdr3_nt: TGCGCCAGCAGCTCATATGGAGGGGACACCGGGGAGCTGTTTTTT
d_call: TRBD2; clone_size: .; v_call: TRBV5-1; j_call: TRBJ2-3; cdr3_aa: CASSLRTSGGADTQYF; cdr3_nt: TGCGCCAGCAGCTTGAGGACTAGCGGGGGGGCAGATACGCAGTATTTT
d_call: TRBD2; clone_size: .; v_call: TRBV7-2; j_call: TRBJ2-1; cdr3_aa: CASSPQAGGYSYNEQFF; cdr3_nt: TGTGCCAGCAGCCCACAGGCGGGGGGTTATTCCTACAATGAGCAGTTCTTC
d_call: .; clone_size: .; v_call: TRBV30; j_call: TRBJ1-1; cdr3_aa: CAWGRGNTEAFF; cdr3_nt: TGTGCCTGGGGGAGAGGGAACACTGAAGCTTTCTTT
d_call: TRBD1; clone_size: few; v_call: TRBV2; j_call: TRBJ1-1; cdr3_aa: CASSEEGQGITEAFF; cdr3_nt: TGTGCCAGCAGTGAAGAGGGACAGGGGATCACTGAAGCTTTCTTT
d_call: TRBD1; clone_size: .; v_call: TRBV11-2; j_call: TRBJ1-1; cdr3_aa: CASSSRTGEAFF; cdr3_nt: TGTGCCAGCAGCTCCCGGACAGGGGAAGCTTTCTTT
d_call: .; clone_size: .; v_call: TRBV19; j_call: TRBJ1-1; cdr3_aa: CASSIGGGGHTEAFF; cdr3_nt: TGTGCCAGTAGTATAGGAGGTGGAGGGCACACTGAAGCTTTCTTT
d_call: .; clone_size: .; v_call: TRBV15; j_call: TRBJ1-5; cdr3_aa: CATSRDYARAEEQPQHF; cdr3_nt: TGTGCCACCAGCAGAGATTACGCCAGGGCTGAGGAGCAGCCCCAGCATTTT
d_call: TRBD2; clone_size: .; v_call: TRBV11-2; j_call: TRBJ2-7; cdr3_aa: CASSFWTSGYEQYF; cdr3_nt: TGTGCCAGCAGCTTTTGGACTAGTGGGTACGAGCAGTACTTC
d_call: .; clone_size: few; v_call: TRBV5-5; j_call: TRBJ1-4; cdr3_aa: CASRRGTDEKLFF; cdr3_nt: TGTGCCAGTCGCCGGGGGACGGATGAAAAACTGTTTTTT
d_call: TRBD1; clone_size: .; v_call: TRBV4-1; j_call: TRBJ1-4; cdr3_aa: CASRSGTGNEKLFF; cdr3_nt: TGCGCCAGCAGGTCCGGGACAGGGAATGAAAAACTGTTTTTT
d_call: .; clone_size: .; v_call: TRBV2; j_call: TRBJ1-4; cdr3_aa: CASSQREKLFF; cdr3_nt: TGTGCCAGCTCACAGCGGGAAAAACTGTTTTTT
d_call: TRBD1; clone_size: .; v_call: TRBV7-9; j_call: TRBJ1-4; cdr3_aa: CASSPTGASLNEKLFF; cdr3_nt: TGTGCCAGCAGCCCGACAGGGGCCTCCCTTAATGAAAAACTGTTTTTT
d_call: .; clone_size: .; v_call: TRBV29-1; j_call: TRBJ2-6; cdr3_aa: CSVAGNSGANVLTF; cdr3_nt: TGCAGCGTTGCAGGGAACTCTGGGGCCAACGTCCTGACTTTC
d_call: .; clone_size: .; v_call: TRBV6-5; j_call: TRBJ2-5; cdr3_aa: CASSTQQYQETQYF; cdr3_nt: TGTGCCAGCAGCACACAACAGTACCAAGAGACCCAGTACTTC
d_call: .; clone_size: .; v_call: TRBV21-1; j_call: TRBJ1-5; cdr3_aa: CASLLGQRMVQPQHF; cdr3_nt: TGTGCCAGCCTGCTAGGACAGAGGATGGTTCAGCCCCAGCATTTT
d_call: .; clone_size: .; v_call: TRBV9; j_call: TRBJ2-2; cdr3_aa: CASSVQGNTGELFF; cdr3_nt: TGTGCCAGCAGCGTACAGGGGAACACCGGGGAGCTGTTTTTT
d_call: .; clone_size: .; v_call: TRBV18; j_call: TRBJ2-1; cdr3_aa: CASSQVAGASEQFF; cdr3_nt: TGTGCCAGCTCACAGGTGGCGGGGGCGTCGGAGCAGTTCTTC
d_call: .; clone_size: .; v_call: TRBV4-2; j_call: TRBJ1-1; cdr3_aa: CASSPHPRVGGTEAFF; cdr3_nt: TGTGCCAGCAGCCCCCACCCCCGGGTGGGGGGCACTGAAGCTTTCTTT
d_call: .; clone_size: .; v_call: TRBV4-1; j_call: TRBJ1-4; cdr3_aa: CASSQAGVGEKLFF; cdr3_nt: TGCGCCAGCAGCCAAGCAGGGGTGGGGGAAAAACTGTTTTTT
d_call: TRBD1; clone_size: .; v_call: TRBV9; j_call: TRBJ1-5; cdr3_aa: CASSKGTASNQPQHF; cdr3_nt: TGTGCCAGCAGCAAGGGGACAGCTAGCAATCAGCCCCAGCATTTT
d_call: TRBD1; clone_size: once; v_call: TRBV5-8; j_call: TRBJ1-4; cdr3_aa: CASSSGTAPTNEKLFF; cdr3_nt: TGTGCCAGCAGCTCCGGGACAGCCCCAACTAATGAAAAACTGTTTTTT
d_call: .; clone_size: once; v_call: TRBV4-2; j_call: TRBJ2-3; cdr3_aa: CASSQEGRTVTDTQYF; cdr3_nt: TGTGCCAGCAGCCAAGAAGGACGGACTGTCACAGATACGCAGTATTTT
d_call: .; clone_size: few; v_call: TRBV6-1; j_call: TRBJ2-7; cdr3_aa: CASSESVRGHYEQYF; cdr3_nt: TGTGCCAGCAGTGAAAGCGTCAGGGGACACTACGAGCAGTACTTC
d_call: .; clone_size: .; v_call: TRBV18; j_call: TRBJ1-1; cdr3_aa: CASSELTGVNTEAFF; cdr3_nt: TGTGCCAGCTCAGAACTCACTGGAGTAAACACTGAAGCTTTCTTT
d_call: .; clone_size: .; v_call: TRBV6-1; j_call: TRBJ1-2; cdr3_aa: CASSRRVNYGYTF; cdr3_nt: TGTGCCAGCAGTCGCAGGGTTAACTATGGCTACACCTTC
d_call: TRBD1; clone_size: .; v_call: TRBV6-5; j_call: TRBJ2-7; cdr3_aa: CASRRLGTGFEQYF; cdr3_nt: TGTGCCAGCAGGCGGCTTGGGACAGGGTTCGAGCAGTACTTC
d_call: .; clone_size: .; v_call: TRBV7-9; j_call: TRBJ2-5; cdr3_aa: CASSFGGDGETQYF; cdr3_nt: TGTGCCAGCAGCTTTGGCGGTGACGGAGAGACCCAGTACTTC
d_call: .; clone_size: .; v_call: TRBV5-6; j_call: TRBJ1-4; cdr3_aa: CASSQGGDEKLFF; cdr3_nt: TGTGCCAGCAGCCAAGGCGGGGATGAAAAACTGTTTTTT
d_call: TRBD1; clone_size: .; v_call: TRBV28; j_call: TRBJ2-7; cdr3_aa: CASRGGTGSREQYF; cdr3_nt: TGTGCCAGCAGGGGGGGGACAGGGTCCCGCGAGCAGTACTTC
d_call: .; clone_size: .; v_call: TRBV4-1; j_call: TRBJ2-1; cdr3_aa: CASSWGGASFNEQFF; cdr3_nt: TGCGCCAGCAGCTGGGGGGGGGCCTCGTTCAATGAGCAGTTCTTC
d_call: TRBD2; clone_size: .; v_call: TRBV18; j_call: TRBJ2-3; cdr3_aa: CASFKEGSGGAIQYF; cdr3_nt: TGTGCCAGCTTTAAAGAAGGTAGCGGGGGGGCCATTCAGTATTTT
d_call: .; clone_size: .; v_call: TRBV18; j_call: TRBJ2-3; cdr3_aa: CASSPRSVDTQYF; cdr3_nt: TGTGCCAGCTCACCACGCTCGGTTGATACGCAGTATTTT
d_call: .; clone_size: .; v_call: TRBV5-1; j_call: TRBJ2-2; cdr3_aa: CASSLSQVTTGELFF; cdr3_nt: TGCGCCAGCAGCTTAAGTCAGGTCACCACCGGGGAGCTGTTTTTT
d_call: TRBD2; clone_size: .; v_call: TRBV7-9; j_call: TRBJ2-5; cdr3_aa: CASSETGGVITQETQYF; cdr3_nt: TGTGCCAGCAGCGAGACGGGGGGGGTGATCACCCAAGAGACCCAGTACTTC
d_call: TRBD1; clone_size: .; v_call: TRBV7-8; j_call: TRBJ1-2; cdr3_aa: CASSRSPGTEHYGYTF; cdr3_nt: TGTGCCAGCAGCCGGTCGCCCGGGACAGAGCACTATGGCTACACCTTC
d_call: .; clone_size: .; v_call: TRBV7-2; j_call: TRBJ2-7; cdr3_aa: CASSLVRSGSSYEQYF; cdr3_nt: TGTGCCAGCAGCTTAGTTCGGAGCGGAAGCTCCTACGAGCAGTACTTC